These 22 T cell receptor beta chains were sequenced from one sample in a study of graft-versus-host responses after intestinal transplantation. TCRdb's copy holds only in-frame clones and misses some; the assay was immunoSEQ multiplex PCR. The data hold 95,000 or so clones, with more than 80% observed a single time. The input for sequencing was PBMCs, taken about 440 days after intestinal transplant. These TCRs come from a human patient who received an intestinal transplant, so some T cells may come from the graft donor.

The chain employs TRBV7-3 and TRBJ2-3, with TRBD1 matching over 7 bases. Trimming took 5 bases from V and 2 from J; bases not matched to a gene: 4. The CDR3 has 14 amino acids. Germline loops: CDR1 SGHTA, CDR2 FQGTGA. CDR3 nucleotides: TGTGCCAGCAGCCCAGGGGGACCCACAGATACGCAGTATTTT. Translated: CASSPGGPTDTQYF.

Worth noting for this clone: Germline is not matched at one junction end, which may reflect a read error. V is TRBV6-1 and J is TRBJ1-1; D may be TRBD1 (5 bases). The germline V gene encodes CDR1 MNHNS and CDR2 SASEGT. This CDR3 contains 15 residues. The CDR3 reads CAISESEGMNTEAFF. In DNA, the CDR3 is TGTGCCATCAGTGAGTCTGAGGGGATGAACACTGAAGCTTTCTTT.

The CDR3 region has the DNA TGTGCCAGCAGTACGCTCAGGGGTAACAATCAGCCCCAGCATTTT. Translating gives CASSTLRGNNQPQHF. The genes are TRBV6-5 and TRBJ1-5; D is perhaps TRBD1 (6 bases). Germline CDR1 reads MNHEY; CDR2 reads SVGAGI. With 5 bases removed from V and 3 bases from J, the gap between germline ends came to 14 bases. This CDR3 comprises 15 residues.

This clone was counted at least ten times. The CDR3 loop reads CASSGTSGDYNEQFF. CDR3 DNA sequence: TGTGCCAGCAGTGGGACTAGCGGGGATTACAATGAGCAGTTCTTC. The chain carries TRBV6-4 and TRBJ2-1; TRBD2 matches 12 bases. CDR1 and CDR2 (germline): MRHNA, SNTAGT. CDR3 length: 15 residues. V gave up 4 bases and J gave up 4 bases; unmatched junction bases: 2.

The chain is built from TRBV6-4 and TRBJ1-2, with unresolved D. CDR1 and CDR2 from the germline V gene are MRHNA and SNTAGT. Trimming pared 0 bases from V and 6 bases from J, leaving 8 bases between. CDR3 length: 13 residues. The CDR3 region is CASSDSSGNGYTF. As DNA, the CDR3 is TGTGCCAGCAGTGACTCCTCGGGTAATGGCTACACCTTC.

This chain connects TRBV18 to TRBJ1-3, with no clear D. Germline V lookup: CDR1 KGHSH, CDR2 LQKENI. The CDR3 is 15 residues long. The V gene lost 7 bases and the J gene lost 0 bases, with 13 bases spanning the gap. Here the CDR3 reads CASCLSALSGNTIYF. In DNA form, the CDR3 reads TGTGCCAGCTGTCTAAGCGCCCTCTCTGGAAACACCATATATTTT.

This clone was found once. The chain uses TRBV4-2 and TRBJ2-1; a weak D match, TRBD1 (6 bases). Trimming cost V 1 base and J 4 bases, with 11 bases left between them. The CDR3 is made up of 15 amino acids. CDR1 and CDR2 (germline): LGHNA, YNFKEQ. Here the CDR3 reads CASSQATDRYNEQFF. CDR3 DNA sequence: TGTGCCAGCAGCCAAGCTACTGACAGGTACAATGAGCAGTTCTTC.

The chain employs TRBV6-5 and TRBJ2-7; D remains ambiguous. Germline CDR1 is MNHEY and CDR2 is SVGAGI. V dropped 6 bases and J dropped 0 bases, with 6 bases sitting between them. The length of the CDR3 is 12 residues. This CDR3 is CASSHGSYEQYF. DNA of the CDR3: TGTGCCAGCAGCCACGGCTCCTACGAGCAGTACTTC.

The V call is TRBV19, the J call TRBJ2-7; 9 bases line up with TRBD1. The ends lost 2 bases at V and 2 bases at J; junction bases unmatched: 4. Per germline, CDR1 LNHDA and CDR2 SQIVND (reference sequence). CDR3 length: 15 residues. In nucleotides, the CDR3 is TGTGCCAGTAGTATACAGGACAGGGGTCCCTACGAGCAGTACTTC. As protein: CASSIQDRGPYEQYF.

V gene TRBV5-8 combines with J gene TRBJ1-1; 7 nucleotides align to TRBD1. V was pared by 0 bases and J by 4 bases, with 9 bases of the junction left unmatched. Germline V gene sequence: CDR1 SGHTS, CDR2 YDEGEE. The CDR3 loop spans 16 amino acids. This chain's CDR3 is CASSLERQGWVTEAFF. The CDR3 DNA reads as TGTGCCAGCAGCTTGGAGAGACAGGGATGGGTCACTGAAGCTTTCTTT.

This rearrangement joins TRBV5-4 to TRBJ2-3; 8 positions agree with TRBD1. This CDR3 spans 14 amino acids. Trimming took 4 bases from V and 6 from J; bases not matched to a gene: 7. From germline, CDR1 is SGHNT and CDR2 YYREEE (reference sequence). CDR3 sequence: CASSPDRVSDTQYF. The DNA of the CDR3 is TGTGCCAGCAGCCCGGACAGGGTATCGGATACGCAGTATTTT.

The rearrangement joins TRBV14 to TRBJ2-7; D gene unclear. Per germline, CDR1 SGHDN and CDR2 FVKESK. Trimming shortened V by 2 bases and J by 5 bases, and 7 bases separated the two germline ends. CDR3 length: 12 residues. CDR3 residues: CASSQFVNEQYF. In DNA, the CDR3 is TGTGCCAGCAGCCAATTCGTGAACGAGCAGTACTTC.

The J gene is TRBJ2-7, the V gene TRBV5-1; D gene unclear. Germline CDR1 is SGHRS and CDR2 is YFSETQ. CDR3 size: 13 residues. The V end was cut by 0 bases, the J end by 0 bases, with 4 bases between. CDR3 sequence reads: CASSLAASYEQYF. CDR3 in DNA: TGCGCCAGCAGCTTGGCAGCCTCCTACGAGCAGTACTTC.

The chain is built from TRBV7-3 and TRBJ2-6; D remains ambiguous. This CDR3 is 18 amino acids long. Germline V gene data show CDR1 as SGHTA and CDR2 as FQGTGA. Deletions cut 2 bases from V and 4 bases from J, with 18 bases between. The CDR3 DNA sequence: TGTGCCAGCAGCTTATTCCCCCCCACGGGCTCAGGGGCCAACGTCCTGACTTTC. It translates to CASSLFPPTGSGANVLTF.

The V gene is TRBV7-9, the J gene TRBJ1-6, with 10 nucleotides matching TRBD1. Losses at the gene ends were 5 bases for V and 8 bases for J; bases not matched to a gene: 6. This CDR3 has 15 residues. Germline V gene data show CDR1 as SEHNR and CDR2 as FQNEAQ (reference sequence). For the CDR3, the DNA is TGTGCCAGCAGCGCCAGGACAGGGGGTGATTCACCCCTCCACTTT. This gives the protein CASSARTGGDSPLHF. The full variable domain, completed using reference TRBV7-9 and TRBJ1-6, is DTGVSQNPRHKITKRGQNVTFRCDPISEHNRLYWYRQTLGQGPEFLTYFQNEAQLEKSRLLSDRFSAERPKGSFSTLEIQRTEQGDSAMYLCASSARTGGDSPLHFGNGTRLTVT.

The chain employs TRBV19 and TRBJ1-6; the match to TRBD1 covers 8 bases. Germline values: CDR1 LNHDA, CDR2 SQIVND (reference sequence). This CDR3 spans 14 amino acids. V lost 5 bases and J lost 6; bases outside the gene matches: 3. CDR3 protein: CASSRGQVNSPLHF. CDR3 sequence (DNA): TGTGCCAGTAGTCGGGGACAGGTTAATTCACCCCTCCACTTT.

V usage is TRBV19 and J usage is TRBJ1-6; D unresolved. Germline V lookup: CDR1 LNHDA, CDR2 SQIVND (reference sequence). Between the trimmed V and J ends, which lost 4 bases and 0 bases, there was a span of 7 bases. CDR3 length: 15 residues. The CDR3 DNA is TGTGCCAGTAGTAGGAGCAACTCCTATAATTCACCCCTCCACTTT. Protein product: CASSRSNSYNSPLHF.

The chain is built from TRBV25-1 and TRBJ1-6; no firm D call. The CDR3 loop spans 16 amino acids. Germline assignment: CDR1 MGHDK and CDR2 SYGVNS. V lost 8 bases and J lost 4, with 18 bases in between. The CDR3 loop reads CASSGLEGPYNSPLHF. Here the CDR3 DNA reads TGTGCCAGCTCAGGACTCGAAGGGCCTTATAATTCACCCCTCCACTTT.

The rearrangement uses TRBV21-1 and TRBJ2-5; no check of the table's D call, TRBD1, against the DNA was made. TRBJ2-7 explains the end of the DNA better; the J call may be wrong. TRBV21-1 is given as a pseudogene. The CDR3 extends over 17 amino acids. This chain's CDR3 is CASSKKRGQGYSYEQYF. In nucleotides, the CDR3 is TGTGCCAGCAGCAAAAAGCGGGGACAGGGGTATTCCTACGAGCAGTACTTC.

The chain recombines TRBV7-6 with TRBJ1-1, with D possibly TRBD1 on 5 matching bases. CDR1 SGHVS and CDR2 FNYEAQ come from the germline V gene. This CDR3 is 12 amino acids long. Deletions cut 9 bases from V and 0 bases from J, with 8 bases between. The CDR3 spells CASWGMNTEAFF. CDR3 coding DNA: TGTGCCAGTTGGGGCATGAACACTGAAGCTTTCTTT. Full variable domain (remainder filled in from reference TRBV7-6 and TRBJ1-1): GAGVSQSPRYKVTKRGQDVALRCDPISGHVSLYWYRQALGQGPEFLTYFNYEAQQDKSGLPNDRFSAERPEGSISTLTIQRTEQRDSAMYRCASWGMNTEAFFGQGTRLTVV.

The chain recombines TRBV11-1 with TRBJ2-3; perhaps TRBD2 as D (7 bases). The CDR3 runs to 15 residues. V dropped 0 bases and J dropped 6 bases, with 13 bases sitting between them. Per germline, CDR1 SGHAT and CDR2 FQDESV (reference sequence). CDR3 sequence (DNA): TGTGCCAGCAGCTTAGCCGGGGGGCCAGCGGATACGCAGTATTTT. This sequence encodes CASSLAGGPADTQYF.

This clone was observed a single time. The chain carries TRBV25-1 and TRBJ1-4; D is possibly TRBD1 (5 bases). The CDR3 is 16 amino acids. Germline assignment: CDR1 MGHDK and CDR2 SYGVNS. Trimming stripped 2 bases from V and 6 bases from J, with 16 bases between. CDR3 bases: TGTGCCAGCAGTGAAGGCCTTCGACAGACATATGAAAAACTGTTTTTT. Encoded protein: CASSEGLRQTYEKLFF.